The rows below give T cell receptor beta chains drawn from one sample of a study of CD8+ T cells in alopecia areata. TCRdb's table, derived via immunoSEQ multiplex PCR, lists solely in-frame clones and lacks some. There are 150,000 to 200,000 clones in the sample; approximately 52% occur only once, and roughly 17% lies in the top ten. The starting material was CD4+ T cells sorted from blood, obtained at week 56, from a patient treated with tofacitinib. The receptors stem from a human donor with alopecia areata. Each CDR3 is given with its conserved first and last residue. Fields, in order: J gene, CDR3 length, D gene, clone size, V gene, CDR3 protein, CDR3 DNA. D genes are given only for firm matches. A clone size is listed for some rows: how often the clone was seen (once, few, many), or a class if it is expanded.

TRBJ2-3	13	.	.	TRBV15	CATSRRGSDTQYF	TGTGCCACCAGCAGGCGAGGGTCAGATACGCAGTATTTT
TRBJ2-3	14	TRBD2	.	TRBV29-1	CSVEKRGGLDTQYF	TGCAGCGTTGAGAAGCGGGGGGGCCTAGATACGCAGTATTTT
TRBJ1-1	12	.	.	TRBV27	CASSSSIREAFF	TGTGCCAGCAGTTCCTCAATTCGCGAAGCTTTCTTT
TRBJ1-2	15	TRBD1	few	TRBV4-1	CASSQEGTGSYGYTF	TGCGCCAGCAGCCAAGAAGGGACAGGTAGTTATGGCTACACCTTC
TRBJ2-3	16	TRBD2	.	TRBV5-1	CASSLDSGAPTDTQYF	TGCGCCAGCAGCTTGGATAGCGGGGCTCCCACAGATACGCAGTATTTT
TRBJ2-1	16	TRBD1	few	TRBV6-6	CASSYPTGGGYNEQFF	TGTGCCAGCAGTTACCCCACAGGGGGCGGCTACAATGAGCAGTTCTTC
TRBJ1-1	16	TRBD1	.	TRBV4-1	CASSQGTGRMNTEAFF	TGCGCCAGCAGCCAAGGGACAGGTAGAATGAACACTGAAGCTTTCTTT
TRBJ2-1	14	TRBD1	.	TRBV6-6	CASTQGQGNNEQFF	TGTGCCAGCACCCAGGGACAGGGGAACAATGAGCAGTTCTTC
TRBJ2-2	14	.	few	TRBV6-5	CASRVRLNTGELFF	TGTGCCAGCAGGGTTCGATTGAACACCGGGGAGCTGTTTTTT
TRBJ2-2	16	TRBD1	.	TRBV5-6	CASSLTDRANTGELFF	TGTGCCAGCAGCTTGACGGACAGGGCGAACACCGGGGAGCTGTTTTTT
TRBJ2-3	14	TRBD1	.	TRBV10-3	CAISGDRPADTQYF	TGTGCCATCAGTGGGGACAGGCCCGCAGATACGCAGTATTTT
TRBJ2-4	16	TRBD2	.	TRBV10-3	CAISLGLAGPRNIQYF	TGTGCCATCAGCCTGGGACTAGCGGGGCCCCGGAACATTCAGTACTTC
TRBJ2-5	14	.	.	TRBV6-5	CASSYSEGGETQYF	TGTGCCAGCAGTTACTCAGAAGGCGGGGAGACCCAGTACTTC
TRBJ2-5	11	.	few	TRBV29-1	CSVKSTRDQYF	TGCAGCGTTAAGAGTACCCGGGACCAGTACTTC
TRBJ1-5	16	.	.	TRBV7-8	CASSLASGRGRQPQHF	TGTGCCAGCAGCTTAGCGTCAGGGAGGGGTAGGCAGCCCCAGCATTTT
TRBJ1-2	14	TRBD1	.	TRBV29-1	CSVKPGTGNYGYTF	TGCAGCGTAAAACCCGGGACAGGGAACTATGGCTACACCTTC
TRBJ2-3	14	TRBD1	.	TRBV5-1	CASSYGTGTDTQYF	TGCGCCAGCAGCTACGGGACAGGCACAGATACGCAGTATTTT
TRBJ1-2	15	.	.	TRBV5-1	CASSLGPGARDGYTF	TGCGCCAGCAGCTTGGGGCCGGGGGCGCGGGATGGCTACACCTTC
TRBJ2-2	14	.	.	TRBV6-1	CASYRQTNTGELFF	TGTGCCAGCTATCGGCAGACAAACACCGGGGAGCTGTTTTTT
TRBJ1-2	14	TRBD1	.	TRBV19	CASSAPDRGRGYTF	TGTGCCAGTAGTGCGCCAGACAGGGGTCGAGGCTACACCTTC
TRBJ2-1	17	TRBD2	.	TRBV4-2	CASSQGASGGAHNEQFF	TGTGCCAGCAGCCAAGGGGCTAGCGGGGGGGCCCACAATGAGCAGTTCTTC
TRBJ2-4	15	.	.	TRBV2	CASSRYTGLQNIQYF	TGTGCCAGCAGTCGTTATACAGGTCTCCAAAACATTCAGTACTTC
TRBJ2-5	14	TRBD1	.	TRBV29-1	CSTRTVGGVETQYF	TGCAGCACACGTACGGTAGGGGGCGTTGAGACCCAGTACTTC
TRBJ1-5	17	.	.	TRBV19	CASSIFPVGRSNQPQHF	TGTGCCAGTAGTATTTTTCCCGTTGGGCGTAGCAATCAGCCCCAGCATTTT
TRBJ2-5	18	TRBD1	few	TRBV4-1	CASSQSGLTRQGKETQYF	TGCGCCAGCAGCCAAAGCGGCCTGACCAGACAGGGTAAAGAGACCCAGTACTTC
TRBJ2-4	17	.	.	TRBV29-1	CSVGGTLGRGAKNIQYF	TGCAGCGTCGGGGGAACTCTTGGACGGGGAGCCAAAAACATTCAGTACTTC
TRBJ2-1	15	.	.	TRBV11-2	CASSLDAGRPNEQFF	TGTGCCAGCAGCTTAGATGCGGGGCGACCAAATGAGCAGTTCTTC
TRBJ2-4	12	.	.	TRBV10-3	CAISADKNIQYF	TGTGCCATCAGTGCGGACAAAAACATTCAGTACTTC
TRBJ2-3	14	TRBD1	few	TRBV6-5	CASSFRQGIDTQYF	TGTGCCAGCAGCTTCAGACAGGGGATAGATACGCAGTATTTT